This record looks at one T cell receptor beta chain sequence and its context. This clonotype has at least ten counts. Its binding antigen is unknown. Base qualities are not provided; no much larger clone lies one nucleotide away. The entry originates in a study of tumor-infiltrating lymphocytes in primary liver carcinoma (dated by TCRdb to the late 2010s). Study-level background: The five patients, three men and two women aged 30 to 69 years, had hepatocellular carcinoma (four) or combined HCC and intrahepatic cholangiocarcinoma (one). For each liver tumor, the study sampled five regions along with adjacent normal tissue and blood, and applied TCRbeta repertoire sequencing, expression microarrays and whole-exome sequencing. Tumors of the five patients were stage T1-T3 N0M0 with maximum diameters of roughly 4.2 to 10 cm. To link TCRbeta repertoire diversity with the local molecular phenotype, the approximately 25 tumor region samples were profiled using Agilent mRNA microarrays. Each sample produced roughly 3.5 to 7.13 million productive TCRbeta reads, and read depth showed no significant difference between tissue types. A total of approximately 35 specimens from 5 patients, comprising some 25 tumor regions, 5 adjacent noncancerous liver tissues and 5 peripheral blood samples, were covered by TCRbeta repertoire sequencing. High reproducibility was observed for the technical replicate repertoires, with mean shared-clone rates around 0.9 and correlation coefficients above 0.95. Beyond this particular receptor, the publication reports: Because the samples were bulk and unsorted, CD4+ and CD8+ T cell repertoires could not be compared. Only roughly 7-24% of top clones appeared in all five regions of a tumor, which suggests that tumor-infiltrating T cells are spatially heterogeneous. The top 250 clones accounted for a significantly greater share of the repertoire in tumors than in blood (p = 0.039). Only the TCR beta chain was sequenced, so true repertoire diversity is likely underestimated because unpaired alpha chains were not captured. With just a few patients in the study, the authors point out that the findings should be validated in a larger study. Repertoire overlap was found to be higher between tumor regions (mean approximately 36%) than between tumor-adjacent (roughly 17%) or tumor-blood (around 14%) pairs, consistent with antigen-driven expansion.

Total RNA and DNA were co-extracted without cell sorting from approximately 20-30 mg of bulk tissue using the AllPrep DNA/RNA mini kit. Between November 2015 and early 2016, roughly 5 patients in China with histopathologically diagnosed primary liver carcinoma had their tumors surgically resected. At the time of sampling, the patients were treatment-naive and had chronic HBV infection. Each tumor was sampled at five spatially separated regions: the tumor centre plus the superior, inferior, left-lateral and right-lateral poles. Histological examination found more than 80% viable tumor cells in every tumor sample. Fresh tumor and adjacent tissue pieces were bisected, with one half stored in RNAlater at -80 degrees C and the other half sent for histology. From the germline V gene, CDR1 is SGHTA and CDR2 is FQGNSA. The CDR3 starts with the cysteine, ends with the phenylalanine, and has 15 residues. Kept here is only the CDR3 DNA, which spans 45 bases and is read in frame from base 1. V trim: 5 bases; J trim: 4 bases; unmatched bases: 5.

Using a constant-region primer and ProtoScript II reverse transcriptase, TCRbeta-specific cDNA was reverse-transcribed from 500 ng total RNA. TCRbeta libraries were built with three nested multiplex PCR rounds, a slightly modified ARM-PCR procedure. Each of the first two PCR rounds ran for around 11 cycles using multiplex TRBV1-TRBV30 forward primers together with a Cbeta reverse primer. Sample barcodes and Illumina adapters were added in a final 25-cycle PCR with Deep VentR polymerase. Before sequencing, amplicons of 200-500 bp were purified from gel using a QIAquick gel extraction kit. TCRbeta amplicons were sequenced on an Illumina HiSeq 2500 with 250-bp paired-end reads. Under the source paper's analysis protocol: Quality trimming of reads was performed with Trimmomatic v0.33, and paired reads were merged with FLASH v1.2.11 so that full CDR3 sequences could be recovered. MiGEC v1.2.1b assigned V, D and J germline segments to the rearranged TCRbeta sequences. Clonotype statistics and Shannon-Wiener diversity indices were computed with VDJtools v1.0.0. To reduce sampling bias, subsequent analyses other than the diversity analysis used only the 250 most abundant clonotypes in each sample. The raw public reads went through TCRdb reprocessing: fastp at Q25, MiXCR clone calling, in-frame beta chains kept. CDR3 protein duplicates are merged, each entry listing the most common genes and DNA. The V and J calls reflect TCRdb's pipeline rather than the authors' work. This sample has roughly 32,000 distinct CDR3 sequences in its table, and roughly 74% of those were observed once. 15% to 20% of the sample lies in the top ten.

This receptor was identified in a man in his forties with primary liver carcinoma and hepatitis B virus infection. The chain is made from TRBV7-2 and TRBJ2-1, with 10 central nucleotides matching TRBD2. Source material: liver tumor tissue from sampling region 4. The cell subset or site label on this specimen signifies: tumor region T4, right-lateral pole. This receptor has the CDR3 CASSVGLARYNEQFF. The bases are TGTGCCAGCAGCGTGGGACTAGCGAGATACAATGAGCAGTTCTTC.